These 28 T cell receptor beta chains came from one sample sequenced in a study of cytomegalovirus exposure and HLA in healthy donors. The PCR employed 60 Vbeta primers together with 13 Jbeta primers. Only in-frame clones appear in the TCRdb table, and some are missing; sequencing was by immunoSEQ multiplex PCR. The sample carries 150,000 or so clones, roughly 88% recorded once. The material sequenced was PBMCs. These receptors were taken from a man in his late teens or twenties in good health and CMV-seropositive.

This chain joins TRBV7-9 and TRBJ2-1; 8 positions agree with TRBD2. J lost 6 bases, V lost 8 bases, and 12 bases had no gene match. This CDR3 spans 15 amino acids. Germline CDR1 SEHNR, CDR2 FQNEAQ (reference sequence). In DNA, the CDR3 is TGTGCCAGCGCTATAGCGGGGTCGACTACCAATGAGCAGTTCTTC. Its translation: CASAIAGSTTNEQFF.

V is TRBV7-9 and J is TRBJ2-5; D may be TRBD1 (5 bases). The germline V gene encodes CDR1 SEHNR and CDR2 FQNEAQ (reference sequence). This CDR3 region has 15 residues. With 1 base removed from V and 5 bases from J, the gap between germline ends came to 14 bases. CDR3 region: CASSLEGAGIETQYF. In DNA form, the CDR3 reads TGTGCCAGCAGCTTAGAAGGGGCAGGGATCGAGACCCAGTACTTC.

This chain uses TRBV21-1 with TRBJ2-5; the DNA was not used to check the table's D call, TRBD2. TRBV21-1 is shown as a pseudogene. The CDR3 length is 16 residues. The CDR3 here is CASSKVEGVGLGEQYF. The CDR3 DNA is TGTGCCAGCAGCAAAGTGGAGGGAGTGGGGCTTGGGGAGCAGTACTTC.

This clone was recorded only once. The rearrangement links TRBV19 to TRBJ1-5, with 12 bases aligning to TRBD1. This CDR3 spans 16 amino acids. The V gene end was trimmed by 9 bases and the J gene end by 2 bases; junction bases not matched to a gene: 8. Germline V gene lookup returns CDR1 LNHDA and CDR2 SQIVND (reference sequence). This CDR3 is CARRDRGHRGNQPQHF. DNA for the CDR3: TGTGCCAGACGGGACAGGGGGCACAGAGGCAATCAGCCCCAGCATTTT.

The genes are TRBV6-1 and TRBJ1-2, with a weak D call TRBD1 (5 bases). This CDR3 has 12 residues. The V gene lost 7 bases and the J gene lost 5 bases, with 11 bases spanning the gap. Germline lookup yields CDR1 MNHNS and CDR2 SASEGT. The CDR3 reads CASTLTEYGYTF. The CDR3 coding sequence is TGTGCCAGCACCTTGACAGAGTATGGCTACACCTTC.

DNA for the CDR3: TGTGCCAGCGGGGGCCCAAGCACAGATACGCAGTATTTT. Translated: CASGGPSTDTQYF. V gene TRBV27 combines with J gene TRBJ2-3; a weak D match, TRBD1 (6 bases). Trimming removed 8 bases from V and 0 bases from J, with 9 bases in between. Germline lookup yields CDR1 MNHEY and CDR2 SMNVEV (reference sequence). There are 13 residues in the CDR3.

The chain is built from TRBV27 and TRBJ1-4; TRBD1 agrees at 8 bases. The CDR3 has 16 amino acids. V gave up 5 bases and J gave up 0 bases; unmatched junction bases: 5. The germline V gene encodes CDR1 MNHEY and CDR2 SMNVEV (reference sequence). CDR3 sequence: CASSETGVATNEKLFF. CDR3 bases: TGTGCCAGCAGTGAGACAGGGGTTGCAACTAATGAAAAACTGTTTTTT.

A word on this clone: A junction end diverges from the germline sequence, so it may reflect a read error. This sequence joins TRBV7-9 and TRBJ2-7; possible D gene TRBD2, 6 bases. This CDR3 has 10 residues. Germline CDR1 is SEHNR and CDR2 is FQNEAQ (reference sequence). The CDR3 DNA reads as TGTTCCAGCCTAACGCGGGGGCAGTACTTC. Protein product: CSSLTRGQYF.

The chain is built from TRBV9 and TRBJ2-3; D is perhaps TRBD2 (6 bases). CDR3 length equals 15 residues. CDR1 and CDR2 from the germline V gene are SGDLS and YYNGEE. Between the trimmed V and J ends, which lost 3 bases and 3 bases, there was a span of 14 bases. The CDR3 coding sequence is TGTGCCAGCAGCGCCCGGGGAGGAGGGACAGATACGCAGTATTTT. Residues: CASSARGGGTDTQYF.

The chain joins TRBV2 to TRBJ1-2; 7 bases line up with TRBD1. With V trimmed by 7 bases and J by 4 bases, 30 bases remained unmatched. CDR3 length: 21 residues. CDR1 is SNHLY and CDR2 is FYNNEI in the germline V gene. CDR3 coding DNA: TGTGCCAGCAAGAGAGGGGCCCAGACAGGGCCCCAGTTTTCTACCTCCTATGGCTACACCTTC. Its protein product is CASKRGAQTGPQFSTSYGYTF.

CDR3 sequence reads: CASSLLAGAQETQYF. As DNA, the CDR3 is TGTGCCAGCAGCTTACTAGCGGGGGCCCAAGAGACCCAGTACTTC. The chain uses TRBV13 and TRBJ2-5, with 10 bases that match TRBD2. The CDR3 length is 15 residues. The germline V gene has CDR1 PRHDT and CDR2 FYEKMQ (reference sequence). The trim removed 2 bases at V and 1 base at J, leaving 1 base unmatched. The whole variable domain, remainder taken from reference TRBV13 and TRBJ2-5, is AAGVIQSPRHLIKEKRETATLKCYPIPRHDTVYWYQQGPGQDPQFLISFYEKMQSDKGSIPDRFSAQQFSDYHSELNMSSLELGDSALYFCASSLLAGAQETQYFGPGTRLLVL.

This chain links TRBV20-1 with TRBJ1-2; possible D gene TRBD1, 6 bases. Germline-derived CDR1 and CDR2 are DFQATT and SNEGSKA (reference sequence). The CDR3 is made up of 11 amino acids. V lost 5 bases and J 7 bases, leaving 11 bases between the germline ends. This CDR3 reads CSALQGAGYTF. The CDR3 coding sequence is TGCAGTGCTTTACAGGGTGCTGGCTACACCTTC.

The V gene is TRBV9, the J gene TRBJ2-5; 8 nucleotides line up with TRBD1. The DNA end lines up better with TRBJ2-7; the J call may be wrong. The CDR3 totals 14 residues. The germline V gene has CDR1 SGDLS and CDR2 YYNGEE. The CDR3 nucleotides are TGTGCCAGCAGTCCAACAGGGGGGCTCTACGAGCAGTACTTC. Amino acid sequence: CASSPTGGLYEQYF.

The chain recombines TRBV13 with TRBJ2-1; 7 nucleotides align to TRBD2. V lost 4 bases to trimming and J lost 6 bases; unmatched junction nucleotides: 6. CDR3 size: 14 residues. Germline V gene data show CDR1 as PRHDT and CDR2 as FYEKMQ (reference sequence). DNA for the CDR3: TGTGCCAGCAGCTCTTGGACTAGTTTCAATGAGCAGTTCTTC. This gives the protein CASSSWTSFNEQFF.

CDR3 in DNA: TGTGCCAGCAGCCACCGGGAGGGCCGCGGCTCCTACGAGCAGTACTTC. This sequence encodes CASSHREGRGSYEQYF. V is TRBV13 and J is TRBJ2-7, with 8 bases matching TRBD2. CDR1 PRHDT and CDR2 FYEKMQ come from the germline V gene (reference sequence). The trim removed 5 bases at V and 0 bases at J, leaving 9 bases unmatched. The CDR3 runs to 16 residues.

The chain has TRBV9 and TRBJ2-5, with TRBD2 as a possible D gene (5 bases). Germline CDR1 is SGDLS and CDR2 is YYNGEE. The CDR3 is made up of 16 amino acids. The ends were cut back, 0 bases at V and 1 base at J, with 13 bases in the middle. CDR3 coding DNA: TGTGCCAGCAGCGTAGATGGAAGGGAGACCCAAGAGACCCAGTACTTC. Amino acid sequence: CASSVDGRETQETQYF.

The chain is built from TRBV7-9 and TRBJ2-5; a weak D match, TRBD2 (6 bases). Trimming took 8 bases from V and 4 from J, leaving 17 bases between them. The CDR3 covers 14 residues. Looked up from germline, CDR1 is SEHNR and CDR2 is FQNEAQ (reference sequence). The CDR3 region is CASLFGGGGETQYF. The DNA for the CDR3 is TGTGCCAGCTTATTTGGTGGGGGAGGAGAGACCCAGTACTTC.

V gene TRBV11-2 combines with J gene TRBJ2-7; a weak D match, TRBD1 (5 bases). V was pared by 5 bases and J by 2 bases, with 13 bases between. The CDR3 length is 14 residues. Germline CDR1 reads SGHAT; CDR2 reads FQNNGV. The CDR3 region is CASSVSQAPYEQYF. CDR3 nucleotide sequence: TGTGCCAGCAGCGTATCACAGGCGCCCTACGAGCAGTACTTC.

The gene calls are TRBV7-9 and TRBJ2-5, with 8 bases fitting TRBD1. V lost 3 bases, J lost 4 bases, and 4 bases stayed unmatched. The germline CDR1 and CDR2 sequences are SEHNR and FQNEAQ (reference sequence). The CDR3 runs to 14 residues. CDR3 protein: CASSLAGGVETQYF. CDR3 in DNA: TGTGCCAGCAGCTTGGCAGGGGGCGTAGAGACCCAGTACTTC.

The rearrangement joins TRBV5-1 to TRBJ1-3; D is perhaps TRBD1 (5 bases). CDR3 length equals 15 residues. Germline CDR1 SGHRS, CDR2 YFSETQ. V lost 4 bases, J lost 0 bases, and 11 bases lay in between. Here the CDR3 reads CASSPGGGSGNTIYF. CDR3 DNA sequence: TGCGCCAGCAGCCCGGGGGGAGGCTCTGGAAACACCATATATTTT.

V and J are TRBV19 and TRBJ2-1; the match to TRBD1 covers 10 bases. In germline, CDR1 is LNHDA, CDR2 SQIVND (reference sequence). The CDR3 is made up of 13 amino acids. V lost 9 bases and J lost 7; bases outside the gene matches: 6. This CDR3 reads CARSDRGTNEQFF. Here the CDR3 DNA reads TGTGCCAGATCGGACAGGGGGACAAATGAGCAGTTCTTC.

The chain is built from TRBV25-1 and TRBJ1-5, with 7 bases aligning to TRBD1. The CDR3 contains 14 residues. CDR1 and CDR2 (germline): MGHDK, SYGVNS. V lost 3 bases to trimming and J lost 5 bases; unmatched junction nucleotides: 4. The CDR3 reads CASSETGKHQPQHF. The DNA for the CDR3 is TGTGCCAGCAGTGAGACAGGGAAGCATCAGCCCCAGCATTTT.

The gene calls are TRBV4-1 and TRBJ2-3, with 12 bases aligning to TRBD2. The junction had 6 bases not matched to a gene; V was cut back by 0 bases and J by 5 bases. CDR3 length: 17 amino acids. CDR1 is MGHRA and CDR2 is YSYEKL in the germline V gene. The DNA for the CDR3 is TGCGCCAGCAGCCAAGATCCCCTAGCGGGGGGGCGAGATACGCAGTATTTT. Its translation is CASSQDPLAGGRDTQYF.

V is TRBV30 and J is TRBJ2-5, with 8 bases identical to TRBD2. Germline CDR1 is GTSNPN and CDR2 is SVGIG (reference sequence). There are 19 residues in the CDR3. The V and J ends lost 2 bases and 4 bases, in that order; junction bases with no gene match: 21. CDR3 residues: CAWSPSWAGGSKGLETQYF. In DNA, the CDR3 is TGTGCCTGGAGTCCTTCCTGGGCGGGGGGTTCTAAAGGGTTAGAGACCCAGTACTTC.

The V call is TRBV27, the J call TRBJ2-1; a possible D gene is TRBD1 (6 bases). V was trimmed by 11 bases and J by 9 bases, leaving 17 bases between them. The CDR3 runs 12 residues. Germline V lookup: CDR1 MNHEY, CDR2 SMNVEV (reference sequence). The CDR3 nucleotides are TGTGCCGCACGGGACGTACAGGGTGAGCAGTTCTTC. This gives the protein CAARDVQGEQFF.

The chain recombines TRBV10-2 with TRBJ2-6; no reliable D call. V lost 5 bases and J lost 4, with 9 bases in between. The CDR3 length is 14 residues. Germline lookup yields CDR1 WSHSY and CDR2 SAAADI. In DNA, the CDR3 is TGCGCCAGCAGTCCAATTCGGGGGGCCAACGTCCTGACTTTC. It encodes CASSPIRGANVLTF.

The chain employs TRBV5-6 and TRBJ2-4, with 7 bases that match TRBD2. Germline values: CDR1 SGHDT, CDR2 YYEEEE. The CDR3 loop spans 12 amino acids. V lost 2 bases to trimming and J lost 7 bases; unmatched junction nucleotides: 0. The CDR3 DNA is TGTGCCAGCAGCTTCGGGGGGAACATTCAGTACTTC. Protein sequence: CASSFGGNIQYF.

The rearrangement links TRBV7-9 to TRBJ2-1, with TRBD1 as a possible D gene (5 bases). The germline V gene encodes CDR1 SEHNR and CDR2 FQNEAQ (reference sequence). Trimming left V 5 bases short and J 2 bases short, with 16 bases between. CDR3 length equals 16 residues. The DNA for the CDR3 is TGTGCCAGCAGCCCCCACAGGTCCAGCGCCTACAATGAGCAGTTCTTC. This gives the protein CASSPHRSSAYNEQFF.